The 32 T cell receptor beta chains below come from one sample, sequenced in a study of Graves' ophthalmopathy and Graves' hyperthyroidism. For repertoire sequencing, the TCR beta CDR3 regions were amplified from RNA transcripts. First-round RT-PCR employed HTBI primers, with a second-round multiplex PCR after it. TCRdb used MiXCR to reprocess the multiplex PCR reads, holding one entry per CDR3 protein. The sample lists over a million distinct CDR3 sequences, around a third seen once, with over 8.5% in the top ten. Sequenced input: peripheral blood or thyroid tissue (not recorded which). These receptors were obtained from an adult man with Graves' hyperthyroidism.

In its sample, this clonotype was seen a few times. The chain employs TRBV10-2 and TRBJ1-1; D may be TRBD1 (6 bases). The ends were cut back, 3 bases at V and 4 bases at J, with 9 bases in the middle. CDR1 WSHSY and CDR2 SAAADI come from the germline V gene. This CDR3 spans 13 amino acids. CDR3 in amino acids: CASSENRATEAFF. The CDR3 DNA is TGCGCCAGCAGTGAAAACAGGGCCACTGAAGCTTTCTTT.

This clonotype was picked up a small number of times. This chain joins TRBV11-2 and TRBJ2-5; a weak D match, TRBD2 (6 bases). V was cut by 5 bases and J by 2 bases, with 12 bases left in between. The germline CDR1 and CDR2 sequences are SGHAT and FQNNGV. CDR3 length: 14 amino acids. The CDR3 coding sequence is TGTGCCAGCAGCCAATCGGGGGTACAAGAGACCCAGTACTTC. It is translated as CASSQSGVQETQYF. Based on the CDR3 plus reference TRBV11-2 and TRBJ2-5, the full variable domain is EAGVAQSPRYKIIEKRQSVAFWCNPISGHATLYWYQQILGQGPKLLIQFQNNGVVDDSQLPKDRFSAERLKGVDSTLKIQPAKLEDSAVYLCASSQSGVQETQYFGPGTRLLVL.

In its sample, this clonotype was seen many times. V is TRBV29-1 and J is TRBJ2-7; maybe TRBD2 (5 bases). Germline V gene data show CDR1 as SQVTM and CDR2 as ANQGSEA. There are 15 residues in the CDR3. Between the trimmed V and J ends, which lost 3 bases and 0 bases, there was a span of 15 bases. The CDR3 nucleotides read TGCAGCGTTGAGATGCGGGTCCTTAGCTCCTACGAGCAGTACTTC. This gives the protein CSVEMRVLSSYEQYF.

This sequence joins TRBV2 and TRBJ1-1; 7 bases are shared with TRBD1. Trimming at V came to 6 bases and at J to 6 bases, leaving 10 bases not matched to a gene. The CDR3 spans 14 residues. Germline CDR1 and CDR2: SNHLY and FYNNEI. CDR3 bases: TGTGCCAGCAGCCAGGGGGAAGGATGGGCTGAAGCTTTCTTT. Amino acids: CASSQGEGWAEAFF.

The rearrangement joins TRBV7-9 to TRBJ1-1, with D hard to call. The germline V and J ends were trimmed by 5 bases and 3 bases, with 13 bases remaining between them. Germline lookup yields CDR1 SEHNR and CDR2 FQNEAQ (reference sequence). The CDR3 loop spans 14 amino acids. The CDR3 loop is CASSLSKEYTEAFF. The CDR3 DNA sequence: TGTGCCAGCAGCCTGAGCAAGGAGTACACTGAAGCTTTCTTT.

In this sample, this clonotype turned up a few times. A clone one base away is much larger, so this may be a read error. The chain uses TRBV19 and TRBJ1-1; 8 bases match TRBD1. Germline V gene sequence: CDR1 LNHDA, CDR2 SQIVND (reference sequence). This CDR3 is built from 12 residues. The CDR3 DNA reads as TGTGCCAGTCGGACAGGGAGCGCTGAAGTTTTCTTT. This encodes CASRTGSAEVFF. Complete variable domain (other parts from reference TRBV19 and TRBJ1-1): DGGITQSPKYLFRKEGQNVTLSCEQNLNHDAMYWYRQDPGQGLRLIYYSQIVNDFQKGDIAEGYSVSREKKESFPLTVTSAQKNPTAFYLCASRTGSAEVFFGQGTRLTVV.

This clonotype was found a few times. The V and J genes are TRBV27 and TRBJ2-6; TRBD2 might be the D (5 bases). This CDR3 has 16 amino acids. V dropped 1 base and J dropped 2 bases, with 9 bases sitting between them. In germline, CDR1 is MNHEY, CDR2 SMNVEV (reference sequence). The CDR3: CASSLLRVAGANVLTF. In DNA, the CDR3 is TGTGCCAGCAGTTTATTGAGGGTAGCTGGGGCCAACGTCCTGACTTTC.

The CDR3 DNA is TGTGCCAGCCACTCGGGTTACCATCAGCCCCAGCATTTT. This sequence encodes CASHSGYHQPQHF. The chain links TRBV19 to TRBJ1-5; D is undetermined. V shed 9 bases and J shed 5 bases, with 14 bases lying between them. The CDR3 is made up of 13 amino acids. Germline lookup yields CDR1 LNHDA and CDR2 SQIVND (reference sequence).

Comments on this clonotype: One end of the junction does not line up with germline, which may come from a read error. The chain's CDR3 is CASIDWGSLMYGYTF. The CDR3 bases are TGTGCCAGCATCGATTGGGGGTCTCTTATGTATGGGTACACCTTC. The gene calls are TRBV7-2 and TRBJ1-2, with a possible D match to TRBD1 (5 bases). The CDR3 sequence is 15 residues long. Germline CDR1 is SGHTA and CDR2 is FQGNSA.

As concerns this clonotype: This may be a read error, as it is one base from a much larger clone. This rearrangement joins TRBV6-2 or TRBV6-3 to TRBJ2-5; 8 positions agree with TRBD1. With 6 bases clipped from V and 2 bases from J, the junction kept 2 bases outside the gene matches. CDR3 size: 13 residues. The germline V gene has CDR1 MNHEY and CDR2 SVGEGT. CDR3 DNA: TGTGCCAGCAGGAGGACAGGGCAAGAGACCCAGTACTTC. Protein: CASRRTGQETQYF.

J is TRBJ1-2 and V is TRBV5-6, with no clear D. The germline gives CDR1 SGHDT, CDR2 YYEEEE. The ends were cut back, 6 bases at V and 7 bases at J, with 16 bases in the middle. The CDR3 is made up of 13 amino acids. CDR3 DNA sequence: TGTGCCAGCACCAGGACGGTTCGGTTTGGCTACACCTTC. Its protein is CASTRTVRFGYTF.

This clonotype was seen many times. CDR3 amino acids: CASTTGQALSDEQYF. The CDR3, as DNA: TGTGCCAGTACTACCGGACAAGCTCTGTCTGACGAGCAGTACTTC. The chain uses TRBV2 and TRBJ2-7; the D gene is possibly TRBD1 (5 bases). Trimming removed 9 bases at V and 5 bases at J, with 23 bases between. The CDR3 length is 15 residues. Germline CDR1 SNHLY, CDR2 FYNNEI.

Comment on this clonotype: A junction end diverges from the germline sequence, so it may reflect a read error. The V call is TRBV10-3, the J call TRBJ2-5, with D perhaps being TRBD1 or TRBD2 (5 bases each). CDR1 ENHRY and CDR2 SYGVKD come from the germline V gene. The CDR3 consists of 14 residues. CDR3 bases: TGTGCCATCGGCACGGGGACCTACCAAGAGACCAAGTACTTC. Translated: CAIGTGTYQETKYF.

This chain joins TRBV16 and TRBJ1-5; TRBD1 matches at 9 bases. The germline V gene encodes CDR1 KGHSY and CDR2 FQNENV. The ends lost 4 bases at V and 2 bases at J; junction bases unmatched: 3. The CDR3 covers 15 residues. CDR3 nucleotide sequence: TGTGCCAGCAGCCGGGGGGACAGGGGCAATCAGCCCCAGCATTTT. The encoded protein is CASSRGDRGNQPQHF.

The chain joins TRBV12-3 or TRBV12-4 to TRBJ1-5; no clear D. Trimming took off 7 bases at V and 3 bases at J, with 10 bases between the two ends. There are 13 residues in the CDR3. The CDR3 nucleotides are TGTGCCAGCACCAGGACGTACAATCAGCCCCAGCATTTT. It is translated as CASTRTYNQPQHF.

This clonotype was picked up many times. This sequence joins TRBV2 and TRBJ2-7; D remains ambiguous. The CDR3 is 14 residues long. Trimming cost V 4 bases and J 1 base, with 11 bases left between them. The germline CDR1 and CDR2 sequences are SNHLY and FYNNEI. CDR3 amino acids: CASSVISESYEQYF. CDR3 bases: TGTGCCAGCAGTGTTATCAGCGAATCCTACGAGCAGTACTTC.

This clonotype was recorded at least ten times. V usage is TRBV9 and J usage is TRBJ2-7; D is possibly TRBD2 (5 bases). Per the germline V gene, CDR1 is SGDLS and CDR2 is YYNGEE. With 0 bases removed from V and 5 bases from J, the gap between germline ends came to 9 bases. The CDR3 extends over 13 amino acids. The CDR3 nucleotides read TGTGCCAGCAGCGTAGGAGGGAAGGACGAGCAGTACTTC. Protein product: CASSVGGKDEQYF.

This clonotype showed up many times. The rearrangement links TRBV29-1 to TRBJ1-1, with 7 bases lining up with TRBD1. The ends lost 4 bases at V and 9 bases at J; junction bases unmatched: 5. The CDR3 totals 11 residues. The germline gives CDR1 SQVTM, CDR2 ANQGSEA. CDR3 sequence (DNA): TGCAGCGTTGGAACGGGACAGAAAGCTTTCTTT. Translating it yields CSVGTGQKAFF.

J is TRBJ2-2 and V is TRBV29-1; D is undetermined. This CDR3 region has 13 residues. V was trimmed by 2 bases and J by 3 bases, leaving 7 bases between them. Germline CDR1 is SQVTM and CDR2 is ANQGSEA. CDR3 sequence reads: CSVEFGYTGELFF. CDR3 nucleotides: TGCAGCGTTGAATTTGGATACACCGGGGAGCTGTTTTTT.

This clonotype was seen more than once but under ten times. The chain couples TRBV19 to TRBJ2-7, with D possibly matching TRBD1 (6 bases). Trimming stripped 5 bases from V and 3 bases from J, with 14 bases between. There are 14 residues in the CDR3. Germline CDR1 LNHDA, CDR2 SQIVND (reference sequence). The CDR3 DNA reads TGTGCCAGTAGTTCAGACAGGTTAGGCTACGAGCAGTACTTC. Translated: CASSSDRLGYEQYF.

This clonotype was observed a handful of times. This chain uses TRBV6-6 with TRBJ1-5; 8 nucleotides match TRBD1. The CDR3 loop spans 18 amino acids. V lost 6 bases, J lost 6 bases, and 19 bases stayed unmatched. The germline CDR1 and CDR2 sequences are MNHNY and SVGAGI (reference sequence). The CDR3 region has the DNA TGTGCCAGCAGACATATTACGACCCAGGGGGCGTTTGGTCAGCCCCAGCATTTT. This codes for CASRHITTQGAFGQPQHF.

A remark on this clonotype: It may be a read error: a sequence one base away is much more abundant. The conserved phenylalanine or tryptophan normally closing the CDR3 is absent here, so this likely arose from a read error. This chain uses TRBV14 with TRBJ1-6; D is ambiguous. CDR3 length: 14 amino acids. The germline CDR1 and CDR2 sequences are SGHDN and FVKESK. The CDR3 DNA follows: TGTGCCAACAGCCCTAAATTAGGGAATTCACCCCTCCACCTT. Translating it yields CANSPKLGNSPLHL.

This clonotype was observed many times. The CDR3 DNA sequence: TGTGCCAGCAGCTTAACCCAAGGTTTTTACTATGGCTACACCTTC. It translates to CASSLTQGFYYGYTF. The chain uses TRBV7-2 and TRBJ1-2; D remains ambiguous. The CDR3 sequence is 15 residues long. Trimming pared 2 bases from V and 3 bases from J, leaving 13 bases between. Germline V gene data show CDR1 as SGHTA and CDR2 as FQGNSA.

Many counts were recorded for this clonotype. The chain combines TRBV29-1 with TRBJ2-7; D might be TRBD2 (6 bases). The CDR3 length is 13 residues. V was clipped by 4 bases and J by 2 bases, with 12 bases between them. Germline assignment: CDR1 SQVTM and CDR2 ANQGSEA. CDR3 DNA sequence: TGCAGCGTTGTTAGCGGCCTTGCCTACGAGCAGTACTTC. It is translated as CSVVSGLAYEQYF.

With regard to this clonotype: Its ends do not fully match the called genes, so a read error is possible. The chain joins TRBV10-3 to TRBJ1-6; no firm D call. The CDR3 loop spans 14 amino acids. Per germline, CDR1 ENHRY and CDR2 SYGVKD. CDR3 bases: TGTGCCATCAGGGCAATCTCCTATAGTTCACCCCTCCACTTT. Its translation: CAIRAISYSSPLHF.

A remark on this clonotype: A clone one base away is much larger, so this may be a read error. This chain uses TRBV29-1 with TRBJ2-5, with TRBD1 matching over 8 bases. V trimming: 7 bases; J trimming: 3 bases; junction bases outside the gene matches: 4. The germline gives CDR1 SQVTM, CDR2 ANQGSEA. The CDR3 is 12 amino acids. CDR3 sequence (DNA): TGCAGCGGAAACAGGGGGGAAGAGACCCAGTACTTC. Its protein product is CSGNRGEETQYF.

Points on this clonotype: The junction shows a germline mismatch at one end, possibly a read error. V gene TRBV10-2 combines with J gene TRBJ1-5; TRBD1 matches at 9 bases. CDR1 and CDR2 from the germline V gene are WSHSY and SAAADI. CDR3 length: 15 residues. CDR3 sequence reads: CARPLGQGLVQPQHF. The CDR3 region has the DNA TGTGCTAGACCCCTGGGACAGGGTTTGGTGCAGCCCCAGCATTTT.

As to this clonotype: A read error may be the cause here, since a much bigger clone is one base away. The chain uses TRBV10-2 and TRBJ1-2; D ambiguous. Germline V gene sequence: CDR1 WSHSY, CDR2 SAAADI. CDR3 size: 11 residues. CDR3 DNA: TGTGCCAGGACCCGATCTTATGGCTACACCTTC. Its translation is CARTRSYGYTF.

This clonotype was found a few times. The rearrangement links TRBV7-2 to TRBJ1-2; D unclear. Trimming removed 5 bases from V and 4 bases from J, with 17 bases in between. Germline lookup yields CDR1 SGHTA and CDR2 FQGNSA. The CDR3 contains 15 residues. Here the CDR3 reads CASSPTVGPGYGYTF. The CDR3 region has the DNA TGTGCCAGCAGCCCCACTGTCGGGCCAGGCTATGGCTACACCTTC.

This clonotype was counted between two and nine times. The chain uses TRBV7-9 and TRBJ1-6; 7 bases are shared with TRBD1. This CDR3 is built from 15 residues. V was clipped by 7 bases and J by 7 bases; unmatched bases: 10. Germline CDR1 is SEHNR and CDR2 is FQNEAQ (reference sequence). The CDR3: CASKLRGTENSPLHF. The DNA for the CDR3 is TGTGCCAGCAAACTTCGGGGGACAGAAAATTCACCCCTCCACTTT.

This clonotype was seen ten or more times. The chain employs TRBV20-1 and TRBJ2-2, with D perhaps matching TRBD1 (6 bases). The V end lost 3 bases, the J end lost 3 bases, and 11 bases lay between the germline ends. The CDR3 is 14 residues long. Germline V lookup: CDR1 DFQATT, CDR2 SNEGSKA (reference sequence). CDR3 residues: CSASWDTHTGELFF. DNA of the CDR3: TGCAGTGCTAGCTGGGACACCCACACCGGGGAGCTGTTTTTT.

This clonotype was recorded many times. The chain joins TRBV7-8 to TRBJ2-7; 8 bases align to TRBD1. Germline lookup yields CDR1 SGHVS and CDR2 FQNEAQ. The junction had 6 bases not matched to a gene; V was cut back by 5 bases and J by 6 bases. CDR3 length: 13 amino acids. CDR3 nucleotide sequence: TGTGCCAGCAGCCCGTCGGACAGGGCCGAGCAGTACTTC. Translating gives CASSPSDRAEQYF.